This T cell receptor (beta chain) was recovered during a study of T-cell memory formation after mild COVID-19. Whole-study findings and limits: Later expanders leaned toward CD4+, whereas clones contracting from day 15 to 85 were balanced CD4/CD8.

This clonotype was seen only a few times. Antigen unknown. The V segment lost 7 bases and the J segment 3 bases; nucleotides outside the gene matches: 9. Germline CDR1 is SEHNR and CDR2 is FQNEAQ (reference sequence). This CDR3 is built from 16 residues. A single record per CDR3 protein comes from TCRdb applying MiXCR to the 5' RACE reads. The sample consists of roughly 260,000 distinct CDR3 sequences, roughly 15% of them appearing once. Sequenced sample: PBMCs or a T cell subset sorted from them (not recorded which). This sequence joins TRBV7-9 and TRBJ1-3, with 10 bases fitting TRBD1. The origin of this receptor is a young man who had mild COVID-19 (a few samples of this study predate the infection). Cell type and time point are not known. Written as DNA, the CDR3 is TGTGCCAGCACAATGACAGGGGGCCGCAATGGAAACACCATATATTTT. Amino acids: CASTMTGGRNGNTIYF. Using reference TRBV7-9 and TRBJ1-3 for the parts outside the CDR3, the full variable domain is DTGVSQNPRHKITKRGQNVTFRCDPISEHNRLYWYRQTLGQGPEFLTYFQNEAQLEKSRLLSDRFSAERPKGSFSTLEIQRTEQGDSAMYLCASTMTGGRNGNTIYFGEGSWLTVV.